The clone carrying this TCR beta chain came up many times. Its specificity is unknown. TCRdb reanalyzed the PCR reads via MiXCR. The sample contains approximately 70,000 clones, less than 20% of which appear only once. This sample was taken from a study of metastatic and nonmetastatic thyroid tumors. Study at large: Repertoires were compared across blood and tumor or nodule tissue from malignant and benign thyroid patients.

Study-level findings and limits: Benign nodules were reported to have significantly lower TCR beta diversity than malignant thyroid tumors, in blood and tumor.

No treatment had been given to any patient before thyroid surgery. The sequence was collected from a female donor with papillary thyroid cancer or a benign thyroid nodule (not recorded which). Some clones in this sample may be carry-over from other donors' samples. The sequenced material came from blood.

The CDR3 here is CASTEQGTQYF. The CDR3 region has the DNA TGTGCCAGCACGGAGCAAGGTACGCAGTATTTT. The gene calls are TRBV3-1 and TRBJ2-3, with D hard to call. This CDR3 contains 11 residues. Germline CDR1 LGHDT, CDR2 YNNKEL (reference sequence). V was shortened by 7 bases and J by 8 bases, with 10 bases between the two germline ends.